These 31 T cell receptor beta chains share one sample of origin, sequenced in a study of T cells in Graves' hyperthyroidism and ophthalmopathy. Amplified regions were TCR beta CDR3 sequences from RNA transcripts. A first-round RT-PCR of the TCR CDR3 used the HTBI primer set. From the multiplex PCR reads, TCRdb called clonotypes with MiXCR, one entry per CDR3 protein. The sample contains a few hundred thousand distinct CDR3 sequences, 15% to 19% of which appear only once. Sequenced sample: blood. The receptors originated from a woman under 40 with Graves' hyperthyroidism.

At least ten counts were recorded for this clonotype. The rearrangement uses TRBV15 and TRBJ1-5; a weak D match, TRBD1 (5 bases). The ends were cut back, 3 bases at V and 5 bases at J, with 14 bases in the middle. The germline CDR1 and CDR2 sequences are LNHNV and YYDKDF (reference sequence). The length of the CDR3 is 15 residues. CDR3 nucleotides: TGTGCCACCAGCAGGGGACCTAGAGCTGATCAGCCCCAGCATTTT. This codes for CATSRGPRADQPQHF. Drawing the rest from reference TRBV15 and TRBJ1-5, the complete variable domain is DAMVIQNPRYQVTQFGKPVTLSCSQTLNHNVMYWYQQKSSQAPKLLFHYYDKDFNNEADTPDNFQSRRPNTSFCFLDIRSPGLGDTAMYLCATSRGPRADQPQHFGDGTRLSIL.

This clonotype was seen repeatedly, ten times or more. The V gene is TRBV5-1, the J gene TRBJ2-2, with D perhaps TRBD1 (5 bases). The CDR3 spans 18 residues. From germline, CDR1 is SGHRS and CDR2 YFSETQ. Trimming shortened V by 0 bases and J by 6 bases, and 21 bases separated the two germline ends. The CDR3 nucleotides read TGCGCCAGCAGCTTGGGGACACCAGGCCTTCTCGGCGCCGGGGAGCTGTTTTTT. Protein product: CASSLGTPGLLGAGELFF. Full variable domain (rest looked up from reference TRBV5-1 and TRBJ2-2): KAGVTQTPRYLIKTRGQQVTLSCSPISGHRSVSWYQQTPGQGLQFLFEYFSETQRNKGNFPGRFSGRQFSNSRSEMNVSTLELGDSALYLCASSLGTPGLLGAGELFFGEGSRLTVL.

At least ten counts were recorded for this clonotype. This CDR3 reads CASSLVASGRGQETQYF. The CDR3 DNA sequence: TGTGCCAGCAGCTTAGTAGCTAGCGGGAGAGGCCAAGAGACCCAGTACTTC. J is TRBJ2-5 and V is TRBV7-2; 10 bases map to TRBD2. Germline CDR1 and CDR2: SGHTA and FQGNSA. There are 17 residues in the CDR3. Trimming at V came to 1 base and at J to 1 base, leaving 6 bases not matched to a gene.

This clonotype was counted at least ten times. This chain joins TRBV12-3 or TRBV12-4 and TRBJ2-1, with D unclear. The CDR3 is made up of 14 amino acids. V was clipped by 4 bases and J by 1 base, with 8 bases between them. The CDR3 spells CASSSLASYNEQFF. The CDR3 nucleotides are TGTGCCAGCAGTTCATTGGCGTCCTACAATGAGCAGTTCTTC.

This clonotype appeared many times. The CDR3 DNA follows: TGTGCCAGCAGCTCCTATCACAATGAGCAGTTCTTC. Amino acids: CASSSYHNEQFF. The rearrangement uses TRBV13 and TRBJ2-1; D call uncertain. V lost 4 bases and J 5 bases, leaving 6 bases between the germline ends. The CDR3 runs to 12 residues. Germline V gene sequence: CDR1 PRHDT, CDR2 FYEKMQ (reference sequence).

This clonotype was seen at least ten times. CDR3 sequence: CAIRRTLNTEAFF. As DNA, the CDR3 is TGTGCCATCAGAAGGACACTGAACACTGAAGCTTTCTTT. This chain connects TRBV10-3 to TRBJ1-1; D is possibly TRBD1 (5 bases). The CDR3 spans 13 residues. With 6 bases removed from V and 0 bases from J, the gap between germline ends came to 8 bases. The germline V gene has CDR1 ENHRY and CDR2 SYGVKD.

This clonotype was detected ten times or more. The rearrangement joins TRBV15 to TRBJ2-3; 7 nucleotides agree with TRBD2. The junction had 9 bases not matched to a gene; V was cut back by 0 bases and J by 3 bases. There are 17 residues in the CDR3. Germline V gene data show CDR1 as LNHNV and CDR2 as YYDKDF (reference sequence). CDR3 coding DNA: TGTGCCACCAGCAGAGATATAGGCGGGAGTGGAACAGATACGCAGTATTTT. Amino acids: CATSRDIGGSGTDTQYF. Full variable domain (outside the CDR3, taken from reference TRBV15 and TRBJ2-3): DAMVIQNPRYQVTQFGKPVTLSCSQTLNHNVMYWYQQKSSQAPKLLFHYYDKDFNNEADTPDNFQSRRPNTSFCFLDIRSPGLGDTAMYLCATSRDIGGSGTDTQYFGPGTRLTVL.

The CDR3 loop is CSAREGSYEQYF. DNA of the CDR3: TGCAGTGCTAGGGAGGGGTCCTACGAGCAGTACTTC. This chain uses TRBV20-1 with TRBJ2-7, with a tentative D call TRBD2 (6 bases). The ends were cut back, 3 bases at V and 1 base at J, with 7 bases in the middle. Looked up from germline, CDR1 is DFQATT and CDR2 is SNEGSKA (reference sequence). The length of the CDR3 is 12 residues.

In its sample, this clonotype was seen many times. V is TRBV24-1 and J is TRBJ1-5; 7 bases align to TRBD1. The CDR3 is 13 amino acids. Per germline, CDR1 KGHDR and CDR2 SFDVKD. V shed 9 bases and J 3 bases; nucleotides not matched to a gene: 4. For the CDR3, the DNA is TGTGCCACCCGACAGGGCGACAATCAGCCCCAGCATTTT. Its protein is CATRQGDNQPQHF.

Many counts were recorded for this clonotype. The rearrangement links TRBV30 to TRBJ1-2; D is perhaps TRBD1 (5 bases). Germline V lookup: CDR1 GTSNPN, CDR2 SVGIG (reference sequence). The CDR3 is made up of 13 amino acids. V was trimmed by 2 bases and J by 3 bases, leaving 10 bases between them. CDR3 DNA: TGTGCCTGGAGTAGCACAGGTGACTATGGCTACACCTTC. Translated, it gives CAWSSTGDYGYTF.

This clonotype was seen many times. The chain uses TRBV6-5 and TRBJ1-6; D unresolved. This CDR3 has 15 amino acids. CDR1 and CDR2 (germline): MNHEY, SVGAGI. V was shortened by 2 bases and J by 6 bases, with 11 bases between the two germline ends. The CDR3 nucleotides are TGTGCCAGCAGTTACGACAAAATCCCTAATTCACCCCTCCACTTT. It codes for CASSYDKIPNSPLHF.

The sample holds many counts of this clonotype. In nucleotides, the CDR3 is TGTGCCTGGACCACAGGAAATAGCGGGAGTCGTATGTACTTC. Amino acid sequence: CAWTTGNSGSRMYF. The rearrangement uses TRBV30 and TRBJ2-5, with 9 bases fitting TRBD2. V shed 4 bases, J shed 13 bases, and the junction held 16 bases outside the gene matches. Germline V lookup: CDR1 GTSNPN, CDR2 SVGIG (reference sequence). CDR3 length equals 14 residues.

The chain carries TRBV12-3 or TRBV12-4 and TRBJ1-1; D unresolved. The CDR3 totals 13 residues. V lost 6 bases and J lost 1, with 9 bases in between. The CDR3 here is CASRNAENTEAFF. CDR3 DNA sequence: TGTGCCAGCAGGAATGCAGAGAACACTGAAGCTTTCTTT.

Comments on this clonotype: With a much larger clone just one base away, this may be a read error. The chain recombines TRBV29-1 with TRBJ1-1; D gene unclear. Germline values: CDR1 SQVTM, CDR2 ANQGSEA. The CDR3 is 13 amino acids. Deletions cut 6 bases from V and 3 bases from J, with 14 bases between. In DNA, the CDR3 is TGCAGCGTGGGCCTCCAGGAGTACACTGAAGCTTTCTTT. This encodes CSVGLQEYTEAFF. The full variable domain, its missing parts supplied by reference TRBV29-1 and TRBJ1-1, is SAVISQKPSRDICQRGTSLTIQCQVDSQVTMMFWYRQQPGQSLTLIATANQGSEATYESGFVIDKFPISRPNLTFSTLTVSNMSPEDSSIYLCSVGLQEYTEAFFGQGTRLTVV.

At least ten counts were recorded for this clonotype. The chain employs TRBV11-2 and TRBJ2-2; no reliable D call. CDR1 and CDR2 from the germline V gene are SGHAT and FQNNGV. V was cut by 3 bases and J by 1 base, with 9 bases left in between. The CDR3 extends over 15 amino acids. Here the CDR3 DNA reads TGTGCCAGCAGCTTTGGAAGAATGAACACCGGGGAGCTGTTTTTT. The encoded protein is CASSFGRMNTGELFF.

There are many counts of this clonotype. The chain has TRBV7-9 and TRBJ2-7; possible D gene TRBD2, 6 bases. Germline V gene lookup returns CDR1 SEHNR and CDR2 FQNEAQ (reference sequence). With 4 bases removed from V and 2 bases from J, the gap between germline ends came to 18 bases. The CDR3 length is 16 residues. The DNA of the CDR3 is TGTGCCAGCAGCTCGGGGGTCGGGGAGGAGGCCTACGAGCAGTACTTC. Translated, it gives CASSSGVGEEAYEQYF. Full variable domain (outside the CDR3, taken from reference TRBV7-9 and TRBJ2-7): DTGVSQNPRHKITKRGQNVTFRCDPISEHNRLYWYRQTLGQGPEFLTYFQNEAQLEKSRLLSDRFSAERPKGSFSTLEIQRTEQGDSAMYLCASSSGVGEEAYEQYFGPGTRLTVT.

V gene TRBV6-6 combines with J gene TRBJ2-7, with D tentatively TRBD1 (6 bases). CDR1 is MNHNY and CDR2 is SVGAGI in the germline V gene (reference sequence). The V and J ends lost 5 bases and 4 bases respectively, with 15 bases between them. CDR3 size: 14 residues. The CDR3 coding sequence is TGTGCCAGCAGTACTCGAGGGGGATCGTACGAGCAGTACTTC. Encoded protein: CASSTRGGSYEQYF.

This chain joins TRBV4-1 and TRBJ1-1; D is unclear. The germline CDR1 and CDR2 sequences are MGHRA and YSYEKL. V shed 5 bases and J shed 9 bases, with 16 bases lying between them. This CDR3 has 13 residues. CDR3 DNA sequence: TGCGCCAGCAGCGAACCGGGCCGGAGGAAAGCTTTCTTT. The encoded protein is CASSEPGRRKAFF.

The sample holds many counts of this clonotype. This chain links TRBV28 with TRBJ2-1, with 9 bases fitting TRBD2. Losses at the gene ends were 2 bases for V and 0 bases for J; bases not matched to a gene: 5. The CDR3 extends over 17 amino acids. Per germline, CDR1 MDHEN and CDR2 SYDVKM. The CDR3 reads CASSLLAGPISYNEQFF. Written as DNA, the CDR3 is TGTGCCAGCAGTTTACTAGCGGGACCGATCTCCTACAATGAGCAGTTCTTC.

The chain employs TRBV6-5 and TRBJ1-3, with 9 bases lining up with TRBD1. Germline V lookup: CDR1 MNHEY, CDR2 SVGAGI. V dropped 0 bases and J dropped 0; count of bases not matched to a gene: 9. The CDR3 totals 19 residues. The CDR3 nucleotides are TGTGCCAGCAGTTACTCAAGAGGGGGACAGGGCTACTCTGGAAACACCATATATTTT. It is translated as CASSYSRGGQGYSGNTIYF.

This clonotype was recorded at least ten times. The chain carries TRBV11-2 and TRBJ2-7; 8 bases align to TRBD1. The junction had 8 bases not matched to a gene; V was cut back by 3 bases and J by 7 bases. Looked up from germline, CDR1 is SGHAT and CDR2 is FQNNGV. The CDR3 has 14 residues. The CDR3 coding sequence is TGTGCCAGCAGCTTTGCGGACAGGGAAGGAGAGCAGTACTTC. It yields the protein CASSFADREGEQYF.

This clonotype was counted ten times or more. This chain links TRBV7-9 with TRBJ1-2, with TRBD1 as a possible D gene (6 bases). CDR1 is SEHNR and CDR2 is FQNEAQ in the germline V gene (reference sequence). This CDR3 is 14 amino acids long. V lost 3 bases to trimming and J lost 0 bases, with 8 bases between them. The CDR3 reads CASSLDRANYGYTF. DNA for the CDR3: TGTGCCAGCAGCTTGGACAGAGCTAACTATGGCTACACCTTC.

This clonotype was observed at least ten times. The gene calls are TRBV6-2 or TRBV6-3 and TRBJ2-7; D possibly corresponds to TRBD2 (5 bases). The CDR3 has 13 amino acids. The V gene lost 5 bases and the J gene lost 2 bases, with 10 bases spanning the gap. Germline V CDR1 and CDR2: MNHEY, SVGEGT. In nucleotides, the CDR3 is TGTGCCAGCAGTAAGGACGGGACCTACGAGCAGTACTTC. Translation: CASSKDGTYEQYF.

There are a few counts of this clonotype. This chain connects TRBV15 to TRBJ1-1; D is ambiguous. This CDR3 region has 13 residues. Germline CDR1 LNHNV, CDR2 YYDKDF (reference sequence). V lost 3 bases and J lost 1, with 6 bases in between. CDR3 loop: CATSRTRNTEAFF. As DNA, the CDR3 is TGTGCCACCAGCAGGACAAGGAACACTGAAGCTTTCTTT.

The chain carries TRBV6-9 and TRBJ2-5; TRBD2 matches 10 bases. The ends lost 3 bases at V and 5 bases at J; junction bases unmatched: 12. The CDR3 has 17 residues. The V gene's germline CDR1 is MNHGY and CDR2 SVAAGI. CDR3 bases: TGTGCCAGCAGTTACACATTCGGACTAGCGGCCCGTGAGACCCAGTACTTC. This translates into CASSYTFGLAARETQYF.

This clonotype was counted ten times or more. The J gene is TRBJ2-1, the V gene TRBV7-2; no reliable D call. CDR3 length equals 16 residues. V gave up 1 base and J gave up 3 bases, with 13 bases separating them. CDR1 and CDR2 from the germline V gene are SGHTA and FQGNSA. Here the CDR3 DNA reads TGTGCCAGCAGCTTAGTTCCCGCCCTAGGCTACAATGAGCAGTTCTTC. It yields the protein CASSLVPALGYNEQFF.

The CDR3 sequence is CASSMYLAISSYNEQFF. The CDR3 nucleotides read TGTGCCAGTAGTATGTATCTAGCGATAAGCTCCTACAATGAGCAGTTCTTC. The chain is built from TRBV19 and TRBJ2-1; a weak D match, TRBD2 (6 bases). The V and J ends lost 3 bases and 0 bases respectively, with 15 bases between them. CDR1 and CDR2 (germline): LNHDA, SQIVND (reference sequence). The CDR3 is 17 amino acids.

This clonotype was seen ten or more times. V is TRBV7-8 and J is TRBJ2-5; TRBD2 is a possible D gene (6 bases). Germline assignment: CDR1 SGHVS and CDR2 FQNEAQ. The CDR3 totals 13 residues. V was trimmed by 9 bases and J by 5 bases, leaving 16 bases between them. Written as DNA, the CDR3 is TGTGCCAGTAGGACCGGGGGTCTGGAGACCCAGTACTTC. Translated, it gives CASRTGGLETQYF.

The chain links TRBV15 to TRBJ1-6; TRBD1 matches at 11 bases. CDR3 length: 15 amino acids. CDR1 LNHNV and CDR2 YYDKDF come from the germline V gene (reference sequence). The trim removed 4 bases at V and 8 bases at J, leaving 4 bases unmatched. This chain's CDR3 is CATSTGQGAYSPLHF. The CDR3 DNA follows: TGTGCCACCAGCACCGGACAGGGGGCTTATTCACCCCTCCACTTT.

This clonotype was seen a few times. The CDR3, as DNA: TGTGCCAGTAGAACAGGGGGCAGTGAGCAGTTCTTC. Protein sequence: CASRTGGSEQFF. This sequence joins TRBV12-3 or TRBV12-4 and TRBJ2-1; TRBD1 agrees at 9 bases. V gave up 9 bases and J gave up 9 bases; unmatched junction bases: 6. CDR3 length: 12 amino acids.

There are many counts of this clonotype. CDR3 sequence: CASSPQPNLAGEINEQFF. The CDR3 bases are TGTGCCAGCAGTCCTCAGCCCAATCTAGCGGGAGAGATCAATGAGCAGTTCTTC. The V and J genes are TRBV27 and TRBJ2-1; 10 nucleotides agree with TRBD2. The CDR3 sequence is 18 residues long. Germline loops: CDR1 MNHEY, CDR2 SMNVEV (reference sequence). Trimming at V came to 5 bases and at J to 6 bases, leaving 16 bases not matched to a gene.